This T cell receptor (beta chain) was identified in a study of CD8 T cells in Susac syndrome. Random-hexamer reverse transcription was applied to roughly 0.5 to 1 ug RNA. TCRdb redid the calling of the immunoSEQ multiplex PCR reads with MiXCR, one entry per CDR3 protein. This sample yields 250,000 to 300,000 distinct CDR3 sequences, of which approximately 81% are seen a single time; over 0.1% belongs to the top ten. Germline values: CDR1 LGHDT, CDR2 YNNKEL (reference sequence). V was pared by 7 bases and J by 1 base, with 8 bases of the junction left unmatched. CDR3 length: 15 residues. This TCR came from a human donor with multiple sclerosis. V and J are TRBV3-1 and TRBJ2-5; 8 positions match TRBD2. The sequenced material came from CD8+ T cells from PBMCs. Written as DNA, the CDR3 is TGTGCCAGCAATGGCGGCGGGAGGCGCCAAGAGACCCAGTACTTC. It codes for CASNGGGRRQETQYF.